This T cell receptor beta chain was captured by sequencing in a study of blood T cell repertoires in COVID-19. Study overall: Both acute and convalescent COVID-19 samples were obtained from the United States, Italy and Spain.

Original handling: Reference gene primer amplification yielded estimated nucleated cell counts. The data were produced by immunoSEQ multiplex PCR, yet TCRdb's version contains in-frame clones alone and is incomplete. That table supplies the V and J calls and clone size; D and trimming were determined from the DNA. The table shows over 300,000 clones, with 75% to 90% occurring only once. CDR3 size: 16 residues. CDR1 and CDR2 (germline): SGHTA, FQGNSA. The trim removed 2 bases at V and 0 bases at J, leaving 4 bases unmatched. Cohorts were based on clinical histories the participants reported. Sequenced sample: PBMCs or T cells enriched from blood (not recorded which). The chain recombines TRBV7-2 with TRBJ1-2; TRBD1 agrees at 9 bases. This TCR derives from a man between 25 and 39 years old who had recovered from COVID-19. In DNA form, the CDR3 reads TGTGCCAGCAGCTTACACAGGGGGCGTACTAACTATGGCTACACCTTC. Protein product: CASSLHRGRTNYGYTF.